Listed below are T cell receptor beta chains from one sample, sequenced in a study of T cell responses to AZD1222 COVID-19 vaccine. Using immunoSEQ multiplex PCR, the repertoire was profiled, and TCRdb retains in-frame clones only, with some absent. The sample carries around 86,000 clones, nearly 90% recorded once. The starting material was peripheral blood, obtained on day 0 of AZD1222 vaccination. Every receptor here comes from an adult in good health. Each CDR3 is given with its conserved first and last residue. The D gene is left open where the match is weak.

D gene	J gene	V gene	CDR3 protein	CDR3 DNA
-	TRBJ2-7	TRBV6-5	CASTLGNSYEQYF	TGTGCCAGCACGTTGGGCAACTCCTACGAGCAGTACTTC
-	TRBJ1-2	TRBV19	CASSLTGYGYTF	TGTGCCAGTAGTTTGACAGGCTATGGCTACACCTTC
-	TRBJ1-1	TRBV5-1	CASSPQTGSDTEAFF	TGCGCCAGCAGCCCACAAACAGGGTCTGACACTGAAGCTTTCTTT
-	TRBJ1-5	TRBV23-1	CARPPYSNQPQHF	TGCGCCAGGCCACCATATAGCAATCAGCCCCAGCATTTT
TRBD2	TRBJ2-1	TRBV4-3	CASSQGLSGGTNEQFF	TGCGCCAGCAGCCAAGGTCTTAGCGGGGGGACCAATGAGCAGTTCTTC
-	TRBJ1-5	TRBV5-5	CASSVTVNQPQHF	TGTGCCAGCAGCGTGACAGTGAATCAGCCCCAGCATTTT
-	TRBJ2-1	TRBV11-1	CASSRGGDEQFF	TGTGCCAGCAGTCGGGGTGGGGATGAGCAGTTCTTC
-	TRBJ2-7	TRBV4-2	CASSPGTISSYEQYF	TGTGCCAGCAGCCCAGGGACCATAAGCTCCTACGAGCAGTACTTC
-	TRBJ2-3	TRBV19	CASRVWGGRGDTQYF	TGTGCCAGTAGAGTATGGGGGGGCCGTGGAGATACGCAGTATTTT
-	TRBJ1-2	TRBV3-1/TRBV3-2	CASSQEGHLYGYTF	TGTGCCAGCAGCCAAGAGGGACACCTCTATGGCTACACCTTC
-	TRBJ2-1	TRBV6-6	CASMGGASEQFF	TGTGCCAGCATGGGGGGGGCTAGTGAGCAGTTCTTC
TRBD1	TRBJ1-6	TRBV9	CASSRNRGSSYNSPLHF	TGTGCCAGCAGCCGCAACAGGGGCAGCTCCTATAATTCACCCCTCCACTTT
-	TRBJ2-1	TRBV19	CASTRAGGPNEQFF	TGTGCCAGTACCCGAGCCGGGGGGCCTAATGAGCAGTTCTTC
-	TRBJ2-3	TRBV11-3	CASSPGGGGIDTQYF	TGTGCCAGCAGCCCCGGGGGAGGTGGAATAGATACGCAGTATTTT
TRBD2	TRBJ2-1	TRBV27	CASSIGTSGGSSYNEQFF	TGTGCCAGCAGTATCGGGACTAGCGGGGGCAGCTCCTACAATGAGCAGTTCTTC
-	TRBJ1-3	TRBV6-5	CASSYREPSGNTIYF	TGTGCCAGCAGTTACAGGGAACCCTCTGGAAACACCATATATTTT
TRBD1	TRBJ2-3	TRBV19	CASSISQGAADTQYF	TGTGCCAGTAGTATCTCACAGGGGGCTGCGGATACGCAGTATTTT